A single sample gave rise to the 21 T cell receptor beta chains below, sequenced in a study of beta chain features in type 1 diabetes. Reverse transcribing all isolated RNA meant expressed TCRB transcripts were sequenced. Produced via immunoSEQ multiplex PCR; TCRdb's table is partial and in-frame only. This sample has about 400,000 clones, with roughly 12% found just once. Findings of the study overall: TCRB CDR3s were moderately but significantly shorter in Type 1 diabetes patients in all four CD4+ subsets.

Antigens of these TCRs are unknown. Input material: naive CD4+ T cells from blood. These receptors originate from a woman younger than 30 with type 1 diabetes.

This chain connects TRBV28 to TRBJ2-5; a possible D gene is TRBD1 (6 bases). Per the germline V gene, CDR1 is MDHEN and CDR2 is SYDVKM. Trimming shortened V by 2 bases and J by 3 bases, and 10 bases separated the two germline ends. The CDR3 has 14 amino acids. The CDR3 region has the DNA TGTGCCAGCAGTTTAGGGGGCACTGAAGAGACCCAGTACTTC. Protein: CASSLGGTEETQYF.

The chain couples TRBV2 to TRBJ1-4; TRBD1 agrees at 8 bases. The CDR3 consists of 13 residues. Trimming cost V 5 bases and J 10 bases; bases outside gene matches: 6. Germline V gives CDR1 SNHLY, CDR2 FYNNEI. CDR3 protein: CASSRQGKGKLFF. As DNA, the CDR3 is TGTGCCAGCAGTCGACAGGGGAAGGGAAAACTGTTTTTT.

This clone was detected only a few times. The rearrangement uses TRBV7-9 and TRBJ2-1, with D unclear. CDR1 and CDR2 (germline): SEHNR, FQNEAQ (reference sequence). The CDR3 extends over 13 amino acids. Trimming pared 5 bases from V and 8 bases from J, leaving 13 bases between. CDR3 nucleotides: TGTGCCAGCAGCATTAATCCGGTCGATGAGCAGTTCTTC. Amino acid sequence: CASSINPVDEQFF.

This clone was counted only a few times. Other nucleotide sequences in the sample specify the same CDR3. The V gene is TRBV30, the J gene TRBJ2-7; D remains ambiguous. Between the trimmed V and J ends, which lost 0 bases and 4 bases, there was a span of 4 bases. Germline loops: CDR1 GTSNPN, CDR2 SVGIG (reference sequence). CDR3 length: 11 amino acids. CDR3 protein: CAWSVSYEQYF. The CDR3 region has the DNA TGTGCCTGGAGTGTTTCGTACGAGCAGTACTTC.

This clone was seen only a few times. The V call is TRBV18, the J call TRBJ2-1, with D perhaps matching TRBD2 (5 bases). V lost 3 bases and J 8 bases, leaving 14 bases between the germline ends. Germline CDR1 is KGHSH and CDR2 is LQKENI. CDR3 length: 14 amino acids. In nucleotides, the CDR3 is TGTGCCAGCTCACCGAGTAGGGTGAGGGATGAGCAGTTCTTC. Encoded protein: CASSPSRVRDEQFF.

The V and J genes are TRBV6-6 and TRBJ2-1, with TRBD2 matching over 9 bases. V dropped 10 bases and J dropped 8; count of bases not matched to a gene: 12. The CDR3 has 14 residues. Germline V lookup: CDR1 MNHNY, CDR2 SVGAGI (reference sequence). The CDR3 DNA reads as TGTGCCACCTGGGGAGCGGGGGGCTTCGATGAGCAGTTCTTC. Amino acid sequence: CATWGAGGFDEQFF.

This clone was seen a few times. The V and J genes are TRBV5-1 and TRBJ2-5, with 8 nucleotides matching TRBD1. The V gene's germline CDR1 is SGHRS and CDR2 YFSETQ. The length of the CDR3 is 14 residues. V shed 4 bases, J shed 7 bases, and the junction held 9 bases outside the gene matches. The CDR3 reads CASSQDRAEGTQYF. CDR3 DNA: TGCGCCAGCAGCCAGGACAGGGCCGAAGGGACCCAGTACTTC.

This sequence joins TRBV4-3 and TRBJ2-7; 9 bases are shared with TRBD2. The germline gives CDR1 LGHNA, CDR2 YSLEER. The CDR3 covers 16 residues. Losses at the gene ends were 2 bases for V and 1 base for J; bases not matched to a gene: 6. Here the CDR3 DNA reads TGCGCCAGCAGCCAATATTTAGCGGGGGTATCCTACGAGCAGTACTTC. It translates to CASSQYLAGVSYEQYF.

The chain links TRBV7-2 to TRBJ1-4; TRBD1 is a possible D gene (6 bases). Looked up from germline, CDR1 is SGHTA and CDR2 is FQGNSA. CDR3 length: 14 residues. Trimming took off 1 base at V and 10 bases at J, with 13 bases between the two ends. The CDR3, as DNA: TGTGCCAGCAGCTTAGGACAGGATTTTGGAAAACTGTTTTTT. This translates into CASSLGQDFGKLFF.

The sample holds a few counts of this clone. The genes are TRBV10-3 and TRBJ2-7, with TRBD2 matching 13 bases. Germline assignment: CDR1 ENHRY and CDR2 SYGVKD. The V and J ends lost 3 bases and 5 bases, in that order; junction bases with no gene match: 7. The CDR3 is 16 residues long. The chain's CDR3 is CAISDSLGTSGDEQYF. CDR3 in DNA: TGTGCCATCAGTGACAGTCTGGGGACTAGCGGGGACGAGCAGTACTTC.

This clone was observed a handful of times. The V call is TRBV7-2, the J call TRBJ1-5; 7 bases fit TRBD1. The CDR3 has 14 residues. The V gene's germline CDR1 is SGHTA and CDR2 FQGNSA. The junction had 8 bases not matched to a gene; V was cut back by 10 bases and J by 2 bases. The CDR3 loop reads CATRGGTGNQPQHF. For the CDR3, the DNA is TGTGCCACCAGGGGGGGAACTGGCAATCAGCCCCAGCATTTT. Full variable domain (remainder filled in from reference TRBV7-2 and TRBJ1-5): GAGVSQSPSNKVTEKGKDVELRCDPISGHTALYWYRQSLGQGLEFLIYFQGNSAPDKSGLPSDRFSAERTGGSVSTLTIQRTQQEDSAVYLCATRGGTGNQPQHFGDGTRLSIL.

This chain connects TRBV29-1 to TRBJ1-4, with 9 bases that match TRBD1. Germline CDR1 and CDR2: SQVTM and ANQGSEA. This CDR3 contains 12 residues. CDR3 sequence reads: CSGTGYNEKLFF. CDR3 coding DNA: TGCAGTGGGACAGGGTATAATGAAAAACTGTTTTTT. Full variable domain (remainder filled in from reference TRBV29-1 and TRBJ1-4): SAVISQKPSRDICQRGTSLTIQCQVDSQVTMMFWYRQQPGQSLTLIATANQGSEATYESGFVIDKFPISRPNLTFSTLTVSNMSPEDSSIYLCSGTGYNEKLFFGSGTQLSVL.

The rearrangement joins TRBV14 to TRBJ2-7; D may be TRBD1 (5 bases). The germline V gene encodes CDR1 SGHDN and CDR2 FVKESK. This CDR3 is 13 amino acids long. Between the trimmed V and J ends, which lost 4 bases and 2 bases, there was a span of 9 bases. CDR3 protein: CASSPLDTYEQYF. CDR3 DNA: TGTGCCAGCAGCCCCCTGGACACCTACGAGCAGTACTTC.

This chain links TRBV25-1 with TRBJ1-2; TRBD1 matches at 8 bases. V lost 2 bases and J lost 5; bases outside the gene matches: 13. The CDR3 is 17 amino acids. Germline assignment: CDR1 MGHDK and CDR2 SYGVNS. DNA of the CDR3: TGTGCCAGCAGTGAAGCCTTGGGGCAGGGGGCAGGGTATGGCTACACCTTC. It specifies CASSEALGQGAGYGYTF.

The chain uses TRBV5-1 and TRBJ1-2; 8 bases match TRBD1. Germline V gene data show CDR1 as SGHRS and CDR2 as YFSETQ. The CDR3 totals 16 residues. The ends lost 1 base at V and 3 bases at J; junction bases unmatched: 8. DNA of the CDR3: TGCGCCAGCAGCTTGACCCCGGGACAGGAGGACTATGGCTACACCTTC. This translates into CASSLTPGQEDYGYTF.

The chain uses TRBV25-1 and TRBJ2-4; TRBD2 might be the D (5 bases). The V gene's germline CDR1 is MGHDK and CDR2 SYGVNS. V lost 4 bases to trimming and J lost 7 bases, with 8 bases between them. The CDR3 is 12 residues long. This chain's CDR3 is CASSGGRNIQYF. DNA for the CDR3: TGTGCCAGCAGTGGAGGGCGGAACATTCAGTACTTC.

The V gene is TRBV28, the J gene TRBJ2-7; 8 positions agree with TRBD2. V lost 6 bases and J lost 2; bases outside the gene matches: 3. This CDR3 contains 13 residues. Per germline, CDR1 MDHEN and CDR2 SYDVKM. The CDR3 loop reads CASSQREPYEQYF. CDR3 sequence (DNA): TGTGCCAGCAGCCAGCGGGAGCCCTACGAGCAGTACTTC.

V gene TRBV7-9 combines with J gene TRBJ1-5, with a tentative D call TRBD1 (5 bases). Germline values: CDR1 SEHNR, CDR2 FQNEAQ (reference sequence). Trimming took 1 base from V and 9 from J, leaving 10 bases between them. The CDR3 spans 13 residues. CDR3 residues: CASSLEGIAPQHF. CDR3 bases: TGTGCCAGCAGCTTAGAGGGGATAGCGCCCCAGCATTTT.

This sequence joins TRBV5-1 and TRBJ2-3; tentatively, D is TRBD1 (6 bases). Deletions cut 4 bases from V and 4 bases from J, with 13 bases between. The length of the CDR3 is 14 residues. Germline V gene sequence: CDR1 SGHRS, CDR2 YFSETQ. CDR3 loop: CASSLFDRSDTQYF. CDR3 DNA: TGCGCCAGCAGCCTGTTCGACAGGTCAGATACGCAGTATTTT.

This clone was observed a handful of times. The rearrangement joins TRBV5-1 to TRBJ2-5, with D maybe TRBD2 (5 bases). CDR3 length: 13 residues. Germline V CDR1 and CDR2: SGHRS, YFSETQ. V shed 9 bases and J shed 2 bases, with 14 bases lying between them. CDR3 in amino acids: CATNTGDQETQYF. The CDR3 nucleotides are TGCGCCACCAATACCGGGGATCAAGAGACCCAGTACTTC.

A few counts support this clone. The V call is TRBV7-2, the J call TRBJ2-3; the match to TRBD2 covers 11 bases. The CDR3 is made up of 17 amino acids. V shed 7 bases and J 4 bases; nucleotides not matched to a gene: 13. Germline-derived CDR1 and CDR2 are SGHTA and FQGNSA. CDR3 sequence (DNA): TGTGCCAGCAACTTCCCTACTAGCGGGGGTAGTGCAGATACGCAGTATTTT. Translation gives CASNFPTSGGSADTQYF.